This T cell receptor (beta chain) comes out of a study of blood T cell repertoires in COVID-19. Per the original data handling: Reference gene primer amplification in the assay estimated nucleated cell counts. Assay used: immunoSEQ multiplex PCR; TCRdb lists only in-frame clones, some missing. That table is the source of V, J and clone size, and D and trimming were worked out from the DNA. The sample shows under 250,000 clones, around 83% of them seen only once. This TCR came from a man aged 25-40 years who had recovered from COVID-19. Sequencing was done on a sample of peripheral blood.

The CDR3 spells CASKAQGAVVDYTF. The CDR3 nucleotides read TGTGCCAGCAAGGCACAGGGGGCGGTGGTTGACTACACCTTC. J is TRBJ1-2 and V is TRBV2, with 9 positions matching TRBD1. The V and J ends lost 7 bases and 10 bases, in that order; junction bases with no gene match: 13. The germline V gene has CDR1 SNHLY and CDR2 FYNNEI. This CDR3 has 14 amino acids.